These T cell receptor beta chains were read from a single sample in a study of blood T cells in healthy people across ages. TCRdb fed the 5' RACE reads into MiXCR, producing one record per CDR3 protein. The sample includes over 600,000 distinct CDR3 sequences, around three fifths of them seen just once. Sequenced input: blood. The receptor set was obtained from a man in his forties or fifties in good health. CDR3s include the opening cysteine and the closing phenylalanine or tryptophan. Each record gives: J gene, V gene, D gene, clone size, CDR3 protein, CDR3 DNA. The D gene is left open where the match is weak. Size is stated for part of the rows, as once, few or many counts, or as a class when the clone is expanded.

TRBJ2-7	TRBV12-3/TRBV12-4	TRBD1	few	CASSPRTGGRLEQYF	TGTGCCAGCAGTCCTCGGACAGGGGGCCGGTTGGAGCAGTACTTC
TRBJ2-5	TRBV3-1	TRBD2	few	CASSQAASGQETQYF	TGTGCCAGCAGCCAGGCGGCTAGCGGCCAAGAGACCCAGTACTTC
TRBJ1-5	TRBV4-3	.	.	CASSQFDNQPQHF	TGCGCCAGCAGCCAATTTGATAATCAGCCCCAGCATTTT
TRBJ2-6	TRBV13	.	few	CASSLKGESGANVLTF	TGTGCCAGCAGCTTAAAGGGGGAATCTGGGGCCAACGTCCTGACTTTC
TRBJ2-1	TRBV9	TRBD2	few	CASSALTPLAGGANEQFF	TGTGCCAGCAGCGCCCTAACCCCCCTAGCGGGCGGGGCCAATGAGCAGTTCTTC
TRBJ2-5	TRBV7-2	.	few	CASSLFRLAQETQYF	TGTGCCAGCAGCTTATTTAGGCTAGCACAAGAGACCCAGTACTTC
TRBJ1-2	TRBV29-1	TRBD1	.	CSVVGTGTYTF	TGCAGCGTTGTGGGGACAGGGACCTACACCTTC
TRBJ2-4	TRBV5-5	.	.	CASSASRRDIQYF	TGTGCCAGCAGCGCCAGTCGTAGGGACATTCAGTACTTC
TRBJ2-7	TRBV6-2/TRBV6-3	.	few	CASISDGRLYEQYF	TGTGCCAGCATATCGGACGGTCGACTCTACGAGCAGTACTTC
TRBJ1-6	TRBV6-6	.	few	CASSYSGQNSPLHF	TGTGCCAGCAGTTACTCTGGGCAAAATTCACCCCTCCACTTT
TRBJ2-3	TRBV3-1	TRBD1	.	CASSLQGGASTDTQYF	TGTGCCAGCAGCCTACAGGGGGGAGCCTCCACAGATACGCAGTATTTT
TRBJ1-5	TRBV2	.	.	CASTRDNSNQPQHF	TGTGCCAGCACTCGGGACAATAGCAATCAGCCCCAGCATTTT
TRBJ2-5	TRBV27	.	.	CASSSRVPGSQETQYF	TGTGCCAGCAGTTCCAGAGTGCCAGGGTCACAAGAGACCCAGTACTTC
TRBJ1-1	TRBV10-3	.	few	CAISDSGGMDTEAFF	TGTGCCATCAGTGATTCGGGGGGCATGGACACTGAAGCTTTCTTT
TRBJ2-7	TRBV6-1	TRBD1	.	CASILTGGGYEQYF	TGTGCCAGCATTCTTACAGGGGGCGGCTACGAGCAGTACTTC
TRBJ2-7	TRBV12-5	TRBD2	.	CASGLRGLGTHLTYEQYF	TGTGCTAGTGGCTTGCGGGGGTTGGGTACTCACCTGACCTACGAGCAGTACTTC
TRBJ2-4	TRBV7-8	TRBD2	few	CASSLGASGRPLLEQYF	TGTGCCAGCAGCTTAGGGGCTAGCGGGAGACCCCTTCTGGAGCAGTACTTC
TRBJ1-6	TRBV28	TRBD1	few	CATLTGDGSPLHF	TGTGCCACCCTGACAGGGGACGGATCACCCCTCCACTTT
TRBJ2-5	TRBV12-3/TRBV12-4	.	.	CASSTEEGRETQYF	TGTGCCAGCAGTACAGAGGAGGGGCGAGAGACCCAGTACTTC
TRBJ2-5	TRBV18	.	.	CASSPAGQISTETQYF	TGTGCCAGCTCACCAGCAGGACAGATCAGTACGGAGACCCAGTACTTC
TRBJ2-3	TRBV9	.	once	CAGSVERGQYTDTQYF	TGTGCCGGCAGCGTAGAGCGGGGACAGTACACAGATACGCAGTATTTT
TRBJ2-3	TRBV27	TRBD2	.	CASRIDAGVSTDTQYF	TGTGCCAGCAGAATCGACGCGGGGGTTAGCACAGATACGCAGTATTTT
TRBJ2-3	TRBV2	.	.	CASSEWGGGTDTQYF	TGTGCCAGCAGTGAATGGGGAGGGGGAACAGATACGCAGTATTTT
TRBJ1-2	TRBV7-3	TRBD1	.	CASSLTPTGGYGYTF	TGTGCCAGCAGCTTAACGCCGACAGGGGGATATGGCTACACCTTC
TRBJ2-5	TRBV5-1	.	.	CASSPVVEETQYF	TGCGCCAGCAGCCCCGTGGTAGAAGAGACCCAGTACTTC
TRBJ2-1	TRBV5-1	TRBD2	few	CASSFSSGGARINEQFF	TGCGCCAGCAGCTTCTCTAGCGGGGGGGCTCGGATCAATGAGCAGTTCTTC
TRBJ2-6	TRBV5-6	.	.	CASSLIGFSGANVLTF	TGTGCCAGTAGCTTGATAGGGTTCTCTGGGGCCAACGTCCTGACTTTC
TRBJ1-5	TRBV4-2	.	.	CASSQAARVGGGNQPQHF	TGTGCCAGCAGCCAAGCCGCTAGGGTAGGGGGTGGCAATCAGCCCCAGCATTTT
TRBJ1-2	TRBV28	.	.	CASSLLAGGKGGYTF	TGTGCCAGCAGTTTATTGGCCGGAGGTAAAGGCGGCTACACCTTC
TRBJ2-7	TRBV20-1	TRBD1	.	CSARDRESGEQYF	TGCAGTGCTCGGGACAGGGAGAGTGGCGAGCAGTACTTC
TRBJ2-3	TRBV7-3	.	.	CASSRTATSTDTQYF	TGTGCCAGCAGCCGGACAGCCACTAGCACAGATACGCAGTATTTT
TRBJ2-5	TRBV10-3	.	many	CAIKQGSQETQYF	TGTGCCATCAAGCAAGGGAGCCAAGAGACCCAGTACTTC
TRBJ2-7	TRBV28	.	.	CASRDPTGTHYEQYF	TGTGCCAGCAGGGACCCGACCGGGACACACTACGAGCAGTACTTC
TRBJ2-7	TRBV9	.	.	CASSGRTHEQYF	TGTGCCAGCAGCGGGAGGACCCACGAGCAGTACTTC
TRBJ2-5	TRBV9	.	few	CASSASTVGVQETQYF	TGTGCCAGCAGCGCAAGCACAGTGGGGGTGCAAGAGACCCAGTACTTC
TRBJ2-1	TRBV5-1	.	.	CASSTRPGGGPYKEQFF	TGCGCCAGCAGCACCAGACCTGGGGGGGGCCCCTACAAGGAGCAGTTCTTC
TRBJ2-7	TRBV10-3	TRBD1	few	CAISPGGRTGRNEQYF	TGTGCCATCAGTCCAGGGGGTCGGACAGGGCGCAACGAGCAGTACTTC
TRBJ1-5	TRBV7-8	TRBD1	.	CASSSTGGIDQPQHF	TGTGCCAGCAGCTCGACAGGGGGCATAGATCAGCCCCAGCATTTT
TRBJ2-3	TRBV5-1	.	.	CASQEGGNSPDTQYF	TGCGCCAGCCAAGAGGGGGGAAATAGCCCAGATACGCAGTATTTT
TRBJ2-4	TRBV2	TRBD1	.	CAVSGTGVPKNIQYF	TGTGCCGTCAGTGGGACAGGGGTCCCCAAAAACATTCAGTACTTC
TRBJ1-4	TRBV6-5	.	.	CASRRGVEKLFF	TGTGCCAGCAGAAGGGGAGTTGAAAAACTGTTTTTT
TRBJ2-3	TRBV5-1	.	.	CASRFARASDTQYF	TGCGCCAGCAGATTTGCCAGGGCGTCAGATACGCAGTATTTT
TRBJ2-5	TRBV7-6	.	few	CASSPIAPTGLDQETQYF	TGTGCCAGCAGCCCTATTGCCCCGACAGGACTAGACCAAGAGACCCAGTACTTC
TRBJ2-1	TRBV4-2	TRBD2	.	CASSPSGTREDNEQFF	TGTGCCAGCAGCCCCTCGGGGACTAGGGAAGACAATGAGCAGTTCTTC
TRBJ2-7	TRBV7-2	.	.	CASSLATVGTYEQYF	TGTGCCAGCAGCTTAGCGACAGTGGGTACCTACGAGCAGTACTTC
TRBJ2-5	TRBV4-1	.	few	CASSQRGAGSSTDWYF	TGCGCCAGCAGCCAAAGGGGAGCGGGCTCTAGTACGGATTGGTACTTC
TRBJ2-7	TRBV4-3	.	.	CASSQGLGDHYEQYF	TGCGCCAGCAGCCAAGGGCTGGGGGATCACTACGAGCAGTACTTC
TRBJ1-1	TRBV7-2	TRBD1	few	CASSLKGGTGGSTEAFF	TGTGCCAGCAGCCTAAAAGGGGGGACAGGGGGCTCCACTGAAGCTTTCTTT
TRBJ2-1	TRBV29-1	.	few	CSVVGGSYNEQFF	TGCAGCGTTGTTGGGGGTAGCTACAATGAGCAGTTCTTC
TRBJ2-3	TRBV14	.	.	CASSHARDRFTDTQYF	TGTGCCAGCAGCCACGCACGGGACCGATTCACAGATACGCAGTATTTT
TRBJ2-1	TRBV5-1	.	.	CASGSGDNEQFF	TGCGCCAGCGGTTCTGGAGACAATGAGCAGTTCTTC
TRBJ1-5	TRBV6-2/TRBV6-3	TRBD1	few	CASRNDRDAWQPQHF	TGTGCCAGCAGAAACGACAGGGACGCGTGGCAGCCCCAGCATTTT
TRBJ2-5	TRBV3-1	.	.	CASSQDGGSETQYF	TGTGCCAGCAGCCAAGATGGAGGGTCGGAGACCCAGTACTTC
TRBJ2-7	TRBV6-6	.	few	CASSYPTNYEQYF	TGTGCCAGCAGTTACCCCACTAACTACGAGCAGTACTTC
TRBJ2-7	TRBV6-1	.	.	CASSKYSAIGYF	TGTGCCAGCAGCAAATATTCCGCGATCGGGTACTTC
TRBJ2-7	TRBV6-8	TRBD2	.	CASSQIPGLAGDYEQYF	TGTGCCAGCAGTCAAATACCGGGACTAGCGGGGGACTACGAGCAGTACTTC
TRBJ2-7	TRBV9	TRBD1	.	CASSVATGGTYEQYF	TGTGCCAGCAGCGTAGCTACAGGGGGAACCTACGAGCAGTACTTC
TRBJ2-7	TRBV7-2	.	many	CASSLASFAVDEQYF	TGTGCCAGCAGCTTAGCTAGTTTTGCAGTTGACGAGCAGTACTTC
TRBJ2-3	TRBV29-1	.	few	CSASYASTDTQYF	TGCAGCGCCTCTTACGCGAGCACAGATACGCAGTATTTT